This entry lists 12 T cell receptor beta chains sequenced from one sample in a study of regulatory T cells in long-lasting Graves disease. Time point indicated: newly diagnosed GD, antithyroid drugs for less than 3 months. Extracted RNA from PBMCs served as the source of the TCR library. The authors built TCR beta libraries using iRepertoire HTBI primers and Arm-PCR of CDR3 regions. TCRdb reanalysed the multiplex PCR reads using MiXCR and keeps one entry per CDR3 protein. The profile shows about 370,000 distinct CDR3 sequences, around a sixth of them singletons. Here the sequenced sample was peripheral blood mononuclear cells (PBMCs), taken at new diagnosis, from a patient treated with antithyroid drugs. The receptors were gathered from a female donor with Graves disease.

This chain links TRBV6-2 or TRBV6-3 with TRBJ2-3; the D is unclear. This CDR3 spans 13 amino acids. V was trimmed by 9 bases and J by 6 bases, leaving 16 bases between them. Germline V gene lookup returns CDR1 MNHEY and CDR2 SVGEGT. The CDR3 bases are TGTGCCAGTTCAAAAGGCGAGCCTGATACGCAGTATTTT. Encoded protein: CASSKGEPDTQYF.

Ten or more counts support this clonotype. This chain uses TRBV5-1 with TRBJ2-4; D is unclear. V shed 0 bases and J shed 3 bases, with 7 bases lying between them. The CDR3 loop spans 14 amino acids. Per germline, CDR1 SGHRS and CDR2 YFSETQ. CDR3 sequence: CASSLDHGKNIQYF. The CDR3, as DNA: TGCGCCAGCAGCTTGGACCACGGCAAAAACATTCAGTACTTC. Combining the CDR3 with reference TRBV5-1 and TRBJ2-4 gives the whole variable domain KAGVTQTPRYLIKTRGQQVTLSCSPISGHRSVSWYQQTPGQGLQFLFEYFSETQRNKGNFPGRFSGRQFSNSRSEMNVSTLELGDSALYLCASSLDHGKNIQYFGAGTRLSVL.

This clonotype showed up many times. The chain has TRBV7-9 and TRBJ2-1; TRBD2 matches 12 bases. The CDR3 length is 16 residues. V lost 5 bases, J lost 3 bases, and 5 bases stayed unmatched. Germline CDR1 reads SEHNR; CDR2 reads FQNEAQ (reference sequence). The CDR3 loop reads CASSPRTSGDYNEQFF. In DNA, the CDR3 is TGTGCCAGCAGCCCTAGGACTAGCGGGGACTACAATGAGCAGTTCTTC.

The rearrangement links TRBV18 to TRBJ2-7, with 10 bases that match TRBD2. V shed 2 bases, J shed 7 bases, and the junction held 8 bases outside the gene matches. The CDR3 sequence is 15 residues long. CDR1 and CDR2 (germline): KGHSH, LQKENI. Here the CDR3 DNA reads TGTGCCAGCTCACCAGTCCTAGCGGGAGTTGGGGAGCAGTACTTC. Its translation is CASSPVLAGVGEQYF.

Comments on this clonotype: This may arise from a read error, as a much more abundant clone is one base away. CDR3 protein: CASRANYGYTF. CDR3 bases: TGTGCCAGCAGGGCAAACTATGGCTACACCTTC. The chain employs TRBV2 and TRBJ1-2; D remains ambiguous. Trimming shortened V by 6 bases and J by 2 bases, and 4 bases separated the two germline ends. The CDR3 has 11 amino acids. Germline V gene sequence: CDR1 SNHLY, CDR2 FYNNEI.

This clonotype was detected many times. The CDR3 DNA sequence: TGTGCCACCAGTGATCGACAACTGGGACTAGAGGAGACCCAGTACTTC. Amino acid sequence: CATSDRQLGLEETQYF. The rearrangement joins TRBV24-1 to TRBJ2-3; TRBD2 agrees at 8 bases. The better agreement between TRBJ2-5 and the DNA end casts doubt on the J call. The germline CDR1 and CDR2 sequences are KGHDR and SFDVKD. This CDR3 is built from 16 residues.

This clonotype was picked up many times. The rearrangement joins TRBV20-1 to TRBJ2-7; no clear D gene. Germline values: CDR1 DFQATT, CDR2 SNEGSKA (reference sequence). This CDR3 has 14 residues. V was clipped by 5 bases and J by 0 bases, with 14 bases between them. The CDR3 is CSASSGLPSYEQYF. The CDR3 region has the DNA TGCAGTGCTTCCTCCGGGCTCCCCTCCTACGAGCAGTACTTC.

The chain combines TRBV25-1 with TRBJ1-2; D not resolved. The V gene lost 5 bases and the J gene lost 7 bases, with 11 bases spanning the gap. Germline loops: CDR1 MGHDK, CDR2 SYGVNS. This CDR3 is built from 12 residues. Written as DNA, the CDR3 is TGTGCCAGCAGTATCAATTACGGTGGCTACACCTTC. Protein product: CASSINYGGYTF.

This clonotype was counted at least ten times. The CDR3 DNA follows: TGTGCCAGCAGTTTTGAGGGCAGGGGACATCAGCCCCAGCATTTT. It yields the protein CASSFEGRGHQPQHF. The V call is TRBV28, the J call TRBJ1-5; perhaps TRBD1 as D (6 bases). There are 15 residues in the CDR3. Germline CDR1 MDHEN, CDR2 SYDVKM. Trimming took off 3 bases at V and 5 bases at J, with 14 bases between the two ends.

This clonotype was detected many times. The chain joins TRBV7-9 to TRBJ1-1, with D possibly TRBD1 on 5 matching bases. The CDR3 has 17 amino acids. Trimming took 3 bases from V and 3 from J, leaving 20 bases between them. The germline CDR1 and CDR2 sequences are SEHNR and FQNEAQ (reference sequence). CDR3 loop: CASSFRGSGSGHTEAFF. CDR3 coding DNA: TGTGCCAGCAGCTTTAGGGGCAGTGGATCGGGACACACTGAAGCTTTCTTT.

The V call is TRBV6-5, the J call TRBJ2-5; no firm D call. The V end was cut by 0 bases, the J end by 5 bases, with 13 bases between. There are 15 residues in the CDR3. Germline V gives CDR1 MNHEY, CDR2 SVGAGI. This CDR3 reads CASSYSALVQETQYF. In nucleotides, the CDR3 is TGTGCCAGCAGTTACTCGGCTCTAGTACAGGAGACCCAGTACTTC.

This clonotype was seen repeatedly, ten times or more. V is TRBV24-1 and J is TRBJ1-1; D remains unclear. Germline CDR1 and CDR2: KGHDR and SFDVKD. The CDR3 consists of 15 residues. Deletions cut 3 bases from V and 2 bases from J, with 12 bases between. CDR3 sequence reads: CATSDRGLANTEAFF. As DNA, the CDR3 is TGTGCCACCAGTGATCGGGGTCTGGCAAACACTGAAGCTTTCTTT.